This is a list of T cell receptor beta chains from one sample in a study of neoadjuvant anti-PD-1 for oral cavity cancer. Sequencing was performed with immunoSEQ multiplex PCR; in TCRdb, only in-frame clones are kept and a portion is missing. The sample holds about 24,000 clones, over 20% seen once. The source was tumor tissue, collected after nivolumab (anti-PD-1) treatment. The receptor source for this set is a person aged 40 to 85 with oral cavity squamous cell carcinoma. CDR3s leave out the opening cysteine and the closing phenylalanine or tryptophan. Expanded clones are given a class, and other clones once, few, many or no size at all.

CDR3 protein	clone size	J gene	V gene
ASSDTRSSHTGELF	.	TRBJ2-2	TRBV6-4
ASSPPANLQPQH	.	TRBJ1-5	TRBV28
ASSLYGGTLQETQY	few	TRBJ2-5	TRBV11-2
ASSLRLAGDEQY	.	TRBJ2-7	TRBV5-4
ASSPGTARNIQY	few	TRBJ2-4	TRBV21-1
AWGPVGQF	.	TRBJ2-1	TRBV30
ASSLATGEQY	.	TRBJ2-7	TRBV7-9
ASRGLAGDTQY	.	TRBJ2-3	TRBV5-1
ASSRGPYEQY	.	TRBJ2-7	TRBV6-6
ASKGRGKVDEQY	.	TRBJ2-7	TRBV28
ASSGTADTQY	few	TRBJ2-3	TRBV5-1
ASSPPRASGRDEQF	.	TRBJ2-1	TRBV7-9
ASSPGGPGETQY	.	TRBJ2-5	TRBV7-3
ASSMVAGAPDTQY	.	TRBJ2-3	TRBV19